A selection of T cell receptor beta chains follows, all from one sample in a study of shared clonotypes between healthy human individuals. Sequenced by immunoSEQ multiplex PCR; TCRdb stores in-frame clones only, minus some. The data hold about a million clones, with about 80% observed a single time. The sequencing sample was made of memory CD4+ T cells from PBMCs. These receptors were obtained from a man between 18 and 35 years old in good health. Some clones in this sample may be carry-over from other donors' samples. The CDR3 runs from the conserved cysteine through the conserved F or W. Fields, in order: D gene, V gene, J gene, clone size, CDR3 DNA, CDR3 protein. D genes are given only for firm matches. Some rows have no size entry. The others give once, few or many, or a class for an expanded clone.

D gene: TRBD1; V gene: TRBV30; J gene: TRBJ1-5; clone size: few; CDR3 DNA: TGTGCCTGGAGTCTCGGGCAGGGGGGTCAGCCCCAGCATTTT; CDR3 protein: CAWSLGQGGQPQHF
D gene: -; V gene: TRBV7-2; J gene: TRBJ1-5; clone size: few; CDR3 DNA: TGTGCCAGCAGCTTAGGGAGGGATCAGCCCCAGCATTTT; CDR3 protein: CASSLGRDQPQHF
D gene: -; V gene: TRBV19; J gene: TRBJ2-3; clone size: -; CDR3 DNA: TGTGCCAGTAGTTCCCAGGGTGATACGCAGTATTTT; CDR3 protein: CASSSQGDTQYF
D gene: TRBD2; V gene: TRBV7-2; J gene: TRBJ2-3; clone size: -; CDR3 DNA: TGTGCCAGCAGCTACCTAGCGGGAACCACAGATACGCAGTATTTT; CDR3 protein: CASSYLAGTTDTQYF
D gene: -; V gene: TRBV6-6; J gene: TRBJ2-2; clone size: -; CDR3 DNA: TGTGCCACCTCTAGGCTGTCACAGAACACCGGGGAGCTGTTTTTT; CDR3 protein: CATSRLSQNTGELFF
D gene: -; V gene: TRBV9; J gene: TRBJ2-7; clone size: few; CDR3 DNA: TGTGCCAGCAGCGTACCCTGGAGGGCGGGCCTGAGCTCCTACGAGCAGTACTTC; CDR3 protein: CASSVPWRAGLSSYEQYF
D gene: TRBD1; V gene: TRBV2; J gene: TRBJ2-7; clone size: -; CDR3 DNA: TGTGCCAGCAGTAGGGACCGGGACAGGGGCATGTCTTCGTACTTC; CDR3 protein: CASSRDRDRGMSSYF
D gene: TRBD2; V gene: TRBV9; J gene: TRBJ2-2; clone size: few; CDR3 DNA: TGTGCCAGCAGCGTATTCGAGCGGGAGAACACCGGGGAGCTGTTTTTT; CDR3 protein: CASSVFERENTGELFF
D gene: TRBD2; V gene: TRBV7-8; J gene: TRBJ2-3; clone size: once; CDR3 DNA: TGTGCCAGCAGCCTAGCGGCCACTAGCACAGATACGCAGTATTTT; CDR3 protein: CASSLAATSTDTQYF
D gene: -; V gene: TRBV5-1; J gene: TRBJ2-1; clone size: -; CDR3 DNA: TGCGCCAGCAGCTTGGTAGAGGGGTCGAGAAATGAGCAGTTCTTC; CDR3 protein: CASSLVEGSRNEQFF
D gene: -; V gene: TRBV7-3; J gene: TRBJ2-3; clone size: once; CDR3 DNA: TGTGCCAGCAGCTTACGAACGTACGGGAGTGCCGCAGATACGCAGTATTTT; CDR3 protein: CASSLRTYGSAADTQYF
D gene: TRBD1; V gene: TRBV19; J gene: TRBJ2-3; clone size: once; CDR3 DNA: TGTGCCAGTAGACCAGCCGGACAGGGGGTAGGCCCAGATACGCAGTATTTT; CDR3 protein: CASRPAGQGVGPDTQYF
D gene: -; V gene: TRBV28; J gene: TRBJ1-5; clone size: -; CDR3 DNA: TGTGCTCAAAGAGGAGGAAGGATATTGGGCAATCAGCCCCAGCATTTT; CDR3 protein: CAQRGGRILGNQPQHF
D gene: TRBD1; V gene: TRBV7-2; J gene: TRBJ2-7; clone size: -; CDR3 DNA: TGTGCCAGCAGCGCCCCGAGACAGGGAGTCGAGCAGTACTTC; CDR3 protein: CASSAPRQGVEQYF
D gene: TRBD1; V gene: TRBV28; J gene: TRBJ1-3; clone size: -; CDR3 DNA: TGTGCCAGCAGTTTATGGCAGGGACAGGGACACACCATATATTTT; CDR3 protein: CASSLWQGQGHTIYF
D gene: TRBD1; V gene: TRBV5-1; J gene: TRBJ2-3; clone size: -; CDR3 DNA: TGCGCCAGCAGCCGGACAGGGTACGGCACAGATACGCAGTATTTT; CDR3 protein: CASSRTGYGTDTQYF
D gene: -; V gene: TRBV19; J gene: TRBJ1-1; clone size: few; CDR3 DNA: TGTGCCACTTCGACCCCGGGCCAGGCGCGGGGCACTGAAGCTTTCTTT; CDR3 protein: CATSTPGQARGTEAFF
D gene: TRBD1; V gene: TRBV2; J gene: TRBJ1-2; clone size: -; CDR3 DNA: TGTGCCAGCGGTAAAGGACAGGGAAACTATGGCTACACCTTC; CDR3 protein: CASGKGQGNYGYTF
D gene: -; V gene: TRBV19; J gene: TRBJ2-7; clone size: -; CDR3 DNA: TGTGCCAGTAGTGTTCCCGGTCGGAACACCTACGAGCAGTACTTC; CDR3 protein: CASSVPGRNTYEQYF
D gene: -; V gene: TRBV5-6; J gene: TRBJ2-7; clone size: -; CDR3 DNA: TGTGCCAGCAGCTTGTTCAGGGGCGAGCAGTACTTC; CDR3 protein: CASSLFRGEQYF
D gene: -; V gene: TRBV11-2; J gene: TRBJ2-3; clone size: -; CDR3 DNA: TGTGCCAGCAGCTGGGGGTTCACAGATACGCAGTATTTT; CDR3 protein: CASSWGFTDTQYF
D gene: TRBD2; V gene: TRBV11-2; J gene: TRBJ2-2; clone size: -; CDR3 DNA: TGTGCCAGCAGCTTAGAAGGGACTAGCGGGAGGCCTTTCACCGGGGAGCTGTTTTTT; CDR3 protein: CASSLEGTSGRPFTGELFF
D gene: -; V gene: TRBV7-9; J gene: TRBJ2-4; clone size: -; CDR3 DNA: TGTGCCAGCAGCTCCCAGTCGCTTTTCAACAAAAACATTCAGTACTTC; CDR3 protein: CASSSQSLFNKNIQYF
D gene: -; V gene: TRBV2; J gene: TRBJ2-5; clone size: -; CDR3 DNA: TGTGCCAGTAACAGCCATCGAGAGACCCAGTACTTC; CDR3 protein: CASNSHRETQYF
D gene: TRBD2; V gene: TRBV5-1; J gene: TRBJ2-5; clone size: -; CDR3 DNA: TGCGCCAGCAGCAACGGACTAGCGGGAGAGGTAGTGTGGGAGACCCAGTACTTC; CDR3 protein: CASSNGLAGEVVWETQYF
D gene: -; V gene: TRBV2; J gene: TRBJ2-3; clone size: few; CDR3 DNA: TGTGCCAGCCCACACGGGTCCGGAGATACGCAGTATTTT; CDR3 protein: CASPHGSGDTQYF
D gene: TRBD2; V gene: TRBV18; J gene: TRBJ2-7; clone size: -; CDR3 DNA: TGTGCCAGCTCATTGCCCGGGGCTAGCGGTTCCTACGAGCAGTACTTC; CDR3 protein: CASSLPGASGSYEQYF
D gene: -; V gene: TRBV28; J gene: TRBJ2-2; clone size: few; CDR3 DNA: TGTGCCAGCAGTTTAGGGCTAGCAGGAATCGGGGAGCTGTTTTTT; CDR3 protein: CASSLGLAGIGELFF
D gene: -; V gene: TRBV28; J gene: TRBJ1-2; clone size: -; CDR3 DNA: TGTGCCAGCAGGCCTACAGGAGTAGCTAACTATGGCTACACCTTC; CDR3 protein: CASRPTGVANYGYTF
D gene: -; V gene: TRBV5-1; J gene: TRBJ2-5; clone size: -; CDR3 DNA: TGCGCCAGCAGCTTCCGGACAGACCAAGAGACCCAGTACTTC; CDR3 protein: CASSFRTDQETQYF
D gene: -; V gene: TRBV28; J gene: TRBJ2-1; clone size: -; CDR3 DNA: TGTGCCAGCAGTTCCCGCCGCGGTAGGAATGAGCAGTTCTTC; CDR3 protein: CASSSRRGRNEQFF
D gene: TRBD2; V gene: TRBV11-2; J gene: TRBJ2-2; clone size: -; CDR3 DNA: TGTGCCAGCGGGACTAGTAGTGGGCGCGGGGAGCTGTTTTTT; CDR3 protein: CASGTSSGRGELFF
D gene: TRBD1; V gene: TRBV5-4; J gene: TRBJ2-7; clone size: -; CDR3 DNA: TGTGCCAGCAGCTGGACAGGGACAGGGCTGGGCGAGCAGTACTTC; CDR3 protein: CASSWTGTGLGEQYF
D gene: -; V gene: TRBV5-1; J gene: TRBJ2-3; clone size: -; CDR3 DNA: TGCGCCAGCAGACAGGCCGGGGGAGCCGCAGATACGCAGTATTTT; CDR3 protein: CASRQAGGAADTQYF
D gene: TRBD1; V gene: TRBV28; J gene: TRBJ1-5; clone size: -; CDR3 DNA: TGTGCCAGCAGTCTCCTGGGACAGTATCAGCCCCAGCATTTT; CDR3 protein: CASSLLGQYQPQHF
D gene: TRBD2; V gene: TRBV19; J gene: TRBJ2-1; clone size: -; CDR3 DNA: TGTGCCAGTAGTCCTTACCCCTCTAGCGGGAGCCGCAATGAGCAGTTCTTC; CDR3 protein: CASSPYPSSGSRNEQFF
D gene: -; V gene: TRBV5-6; J gene: TRBJ1-5; clone size: -; CDR3 DNA: TGTGCCAGCAGCTTGGGTGGCGGTTTTGCGGGCCAGCCCCAGCATTTT; CDR3 protein: CASSLGGGFAGQPQHF
D gene: TRBD1; V gene: TRBV5-6; J gene: TRBJ2-7; clone size: once; CDR3 DNA: TGTGCCAGCAGAGCAGGGGGCGGAAGTCTAGGCGAGCAGTACTTC; CDR3 protein: CASRAGGGSLGEQYF
D gene: -; V gene: TRBV4-3; J gene: TRBJ2-1; clone size: -; CDR3 DNA: TGCGCCAGCAGCCAAGTGGGCCTTGAGTATGAGCAGTTCTTC; CDR3 protein: CASSQVGLEYEQFF
D gene: -; V gene: TRBV11-2; J gene: TRBJ2-7; clone size: once; CDR3 DNA: TGTGCCAGCAGCTTAGGTGCGGGGGCGAACTACGAGCAGTACTTC; CDR3 protein: CASSLGAGANYEQYF
D gene: -; V gene: TRBV20-1; J gene: TRBJ1-2; clone size: once; CDR3 DNA: TGCAGTGCTATTCGGGGGGGTGGCTACACCTTC; CDR3 protein: CSAIRGGGYTF
D gene: TRBD2; V gene: TRBV2; J gene: TRBJ2-1; clone size: -; CDR3 DNA: TGTGCCAGCAGTTCATTAGCGGGAGAGCAGTTCTTC; CDR3 protein: CASSSLAGEQFF
D gene: -; V gene: TRBV20-1; J gene: TRBJ1-1; clone size: -; CDR3 DNA: TGCAGCGCCAAGGGGCGGACTGAAGCTTTCTTT; CDR3 protein: CSAKGRTEAFF
D gene: -; V gene: TRBV7-3; J gene: TRBJ2-3; clone size: -; CDR3 DNA: TGTGCCAGCAGCTTAAACCGGAGGGGGAGTTCTGGAGATACGCAGTATTTT; CDR3 protein: CASSLNRRGSSGDTQYF
D gene: -; V gene: TRBV11-2; J gene: TRBJ1-3; clone size: -; CDR3 DNA: TGTGCCAGCAGCTTGGGGGGTACCTACTCTGGAAACACCATATATTTT; CDR3 protein: CASSLGGTYSGNTIYF
D gene: -; V gene: TRBV6-6; J gene: TRBJ2-3; clone size: -; CDR3 DNA: TGTGCCAGCAGTTACCAGGTCGCCACAGATACGCAGTATTTT; CDR3 protein: CASSYQVATDTQYF
D gene: -; V gene: TRBV27; J gene: TRBJ2-3; clone size: -; CDR3 DNA: TGTGCCAGCAGTTTTATTCGTAGTGCGCGGGAAGGAGATACGCAGTATTTT; CDR3 protein: CASSFIRSAREGDTQYF
D gene: TRBD2; V gene: TRBV25-1; J gene: TRBJ2-5; clone size: -; CDR3 DNA: TGTGCCAGCAGTGAAGGGGTACGAGCGGGAGGCCTAGAGACCCAGTACTTC; CDR3 protein: CASSEGVRAGGLETQYF
D gene: TRBD2; V gene: TRBV18; J gene: TRBJ2-1; clone size: -; CDR3 DNA: TGTGCCAGCTCTCCGGGGACTAGCGGGTACAATGAGCAGTTCTTC; CDR3 protein: CASSPGTSGYNEQFF
D gene: TRBD2; V gene: TRBV7-9; J gene: TRBJ2-7; clone size: few; CDR3 DNA: TGTGCCAGCAGCTTCGGTGAAATGGGGAGGGCGGGAGAGCAGTACTTC; CDR3 protein: CASSFGEMGRAGEQYF
D gene: -; V gene: TRBV27; J gene: TRBJ2-1; clone size: -; CDR3 DNA: TGTGCCAGCAGTTTTGCTGCCCCCGGGAGAAAAGGGCACAATGAGCAGTTCTTC; CDR3 protein: CASSFAAPGRKGHNEQFF
D gene: -; V gene: TRBV28; J gene: TRBJ1-2; clone size: -; CDR3 DNA: TGTGCCAGCAGTCGTCGGGACCGTTATGGCTACACCTTC; CDR3 protein: CASSRRDRYGYTF
D gene: -; V gene: TRBV28; J gene: TRBJ1-1; clone size: -; CDR3 DNA: TGTGCCAGCGCCGGGGGCTCTGAAGCTTTCTTT; CDR3 protein: CASAGGSEAFF
D gene: -; V gene: TRBV28; J gene: TRBJ1-4; clone size: few; CDR3 DNA: TGTGCCAGCAGGTCCCTTGCAACTAATGAAAAACTGTTTTTT; CDR3 protein: CASRSLATNEKLFF
D gene: -; V gene: TRBV2; J gene: TRBJ1-4; clone size: once; CDR3 DNA: TGTGCCAGCAGTCTACAGACTTATAATGAAAAACTGTTTTTT; CDR3 protein: CASSLQTYNEKLFF